This TCR beta chain came from a study of blood T cell repertoires in COVID-19. Sequencing was performed with immunoSEQ multiplex PCR; in TCRdb, only in-frame clones are kept and a portion is missing. Of about 190,000 clones listed, about 83% are singletons. Germline V gives CDR1 MGHDK, CDR2 SYGVNS. This CDR3 spans 17 amino acids. V was pared by 5 bases and J by 4 bases, with 14 bases of the junction left unmatched. Sequences were obtained from peripheral blood. This receptor was obtained from a woman in her late teens or twenties who had recovered from COVID-19. V usage is TRBV25-1 and J usage is TRBJ2-1, with TRBD2 identical over 7 bases. CDR3 amino acids: CASSPPGGLAPYNEQFF. CDR3 DNA: TGTGCCAGCAGTCCGCCGGGGGGACTTGCCCCTTACAATGAGCAGTTCTTC.